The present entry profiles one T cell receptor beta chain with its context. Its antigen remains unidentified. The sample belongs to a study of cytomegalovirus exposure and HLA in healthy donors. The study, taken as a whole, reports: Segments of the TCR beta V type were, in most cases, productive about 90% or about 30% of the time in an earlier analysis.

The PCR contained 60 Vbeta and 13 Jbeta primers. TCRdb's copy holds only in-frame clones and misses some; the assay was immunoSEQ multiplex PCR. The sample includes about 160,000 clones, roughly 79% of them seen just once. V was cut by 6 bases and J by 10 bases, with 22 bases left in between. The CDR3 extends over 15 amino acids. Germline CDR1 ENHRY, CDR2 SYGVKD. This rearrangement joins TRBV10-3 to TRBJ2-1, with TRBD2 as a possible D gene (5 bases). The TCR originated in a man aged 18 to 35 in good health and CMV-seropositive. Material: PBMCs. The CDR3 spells CAISTSDSGYREQFF. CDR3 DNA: TGTGCCATCAGCACTTCGGACTCGGGTTATCGGGAGCAGTTCTTC.